This T cell receptor beta chain was identified during a study of neurological immune-mediated disorders. General study findings and limits: Phylogenetically, 18 of 34 multiple sclerosis patients' repertoires fell into one related-CDR3 cluster, a possible signature.

Deletions cut 5 bases from V and 6 bases from J, with 18 bases between. The CDR3 is 15 amino acids. Per germline, CDR1 SEHNR and CDR2 FQNEAQ (reference sequence). This clonotype has ten or more counts. The antigen remains undetermined. MiXCR was run by TCRdb on the 5' RACE reads, yielding one entry per CDR3 protein. The sample includes about 89,000 distinct CDR3 sequences, just over 2.5% seen only once; the top ten take about 1%. The chain recombines TRBV7-9 with TRBJ2-3, with D perhaps matching TRBD2 (6 bases). The origin of this receptor is a woman in her 30s with multiple sclerosis. Material for sequencing was PBMCs. The chain's CDR3 is CASSPPGRPYDTQYF. Written as DNA, the CDR3 is TGTGCCAGCAGCCCCCCGGGGAGGCCCTACGATACGCAGTATTTT.